This T cell receptor beta chain emerged from a study of persistence of HIV-infected CD4 T cells. At the level of the study: Anti-CD3/anti-CD28 stimulation activated a higher proportion of cells than antigen stimulation, with lower memory fraction. Study-wide results and caveats: TCR analyses could not target the rare provirus-carrying CMV-responding cells.

The CDR3 runs to 12 residues. The germline V gene encodes CDR1 MDHEN and CDR2 SYDVKM. The libraries were made with immunoSEQ version 4 in survey mode. Sequencing was performed with immunoSEQ multiplex PCR; in TCRdb, only in-frame clones are kept and a portion is missing. This sample has roughly 48,000 clones, with less than 90% found just once. Nonspecific anti-CD3/anti-CD28 bead stimulation represents the broad CD4+ T cell repertoire. CD4+ T cells upregulating both CD40 ligand and CD69 were sorted as responding cells. For at least 4 years, plasma HIV-1 RNA was undetectable (<50 copies/mL). This clone was seen a handful of times. Its antigen is not identified. Its ends do not fully match the called genes, so a read error is possible.

The clonotype was recovered from an adult woman with HIV who was CMV-seropositive. Here the sequenced sample was CD4+ T cells sorted from PBMCs after approximately 20-hour stimulation, taken from a patient who received antiretroviral therapy. J is TRBJ1-2 and V is TRBV28; D is possibly TRBD1 (6 bases). This CDR3 reads CASRQGNHGYTF. The CDR3 DNA reads TGTGCCAGCAGACAGGGTAACCATGGCTACACCTTC.